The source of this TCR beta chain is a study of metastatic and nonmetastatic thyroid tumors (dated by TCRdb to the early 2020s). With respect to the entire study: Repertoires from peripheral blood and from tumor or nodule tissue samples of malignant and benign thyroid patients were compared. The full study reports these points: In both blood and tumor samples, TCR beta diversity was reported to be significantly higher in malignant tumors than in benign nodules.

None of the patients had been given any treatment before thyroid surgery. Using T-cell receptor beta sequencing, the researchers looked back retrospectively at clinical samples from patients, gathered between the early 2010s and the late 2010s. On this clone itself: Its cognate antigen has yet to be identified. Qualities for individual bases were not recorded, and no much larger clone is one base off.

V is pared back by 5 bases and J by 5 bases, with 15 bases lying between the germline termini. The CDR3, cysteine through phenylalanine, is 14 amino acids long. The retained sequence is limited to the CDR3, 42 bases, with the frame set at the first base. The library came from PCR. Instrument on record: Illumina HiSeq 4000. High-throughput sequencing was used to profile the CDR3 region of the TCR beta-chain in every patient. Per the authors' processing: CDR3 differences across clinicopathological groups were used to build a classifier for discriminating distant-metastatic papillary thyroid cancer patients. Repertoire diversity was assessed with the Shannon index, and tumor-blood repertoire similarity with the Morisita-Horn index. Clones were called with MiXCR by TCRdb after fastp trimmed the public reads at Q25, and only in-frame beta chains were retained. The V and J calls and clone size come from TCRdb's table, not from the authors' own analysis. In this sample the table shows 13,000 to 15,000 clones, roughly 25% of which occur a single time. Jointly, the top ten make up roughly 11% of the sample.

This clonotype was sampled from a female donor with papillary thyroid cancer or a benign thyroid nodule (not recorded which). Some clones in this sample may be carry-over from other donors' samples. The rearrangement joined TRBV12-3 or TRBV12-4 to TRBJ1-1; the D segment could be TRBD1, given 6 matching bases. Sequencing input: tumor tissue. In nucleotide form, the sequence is TGTGCCAGCAGTCCCGGGACACCCGGAACTGAAGCTTTCTTT. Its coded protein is CASSPGTPGTEAFF.